These 16 T cell receptor beta chains originate from one sample sequenced in a study of cytomegalovirus exposure and HLA in healthy donors. The PCR contained 60 Vbeta and 13 Jbeta primers. Generated by immunoSEQ multiplex PCR, the TCRdb table keeps only in-frame clones and is missing some. In the table there are some 100,000 clones, roughly three quarters of which are singletons. Sequencing was performed on PBMCs. The source of these receptors is a male donor in good health and CMV-seropositive.

The chain is built from TRBV9 and TRBJ1-3, with TRBD1 as a possible D gene (6 bases). Trimming cost V 4 bases and J 4 bases, with 18 bases left between them. Germline V CDR1 and CDR2: SGDLS, YYNGEE. The CDR3 totals 16 residues. This CDR3 reads CASSSAGAGTGNTIYF. The CDR3 region has the DNA TGTGCCAGCAGCTCCGCCGGGGCAGGGACAGGAAACACCATATATTTT.

The CDR3 DNA is TGTGCCAGCAGTTACGGCCAGGATGAAAAACTGTTTTTT. This encodes CASSYGQDEKLFF. The rearrangement uses TRBV27 and TRBJ1-4; D not certain. The CDR3 has 13 amino acids. V was trimmed by 4 bases and J by 6 bases, leaving 9 bases between them. Germline V gene lookup returns CDR1 MNHEY and CDR2 SMNVEV (reference sequence). Full variable domain (rest looked up from reference TRBV27 and TRBJ1-4): EAQVTQNPRYLITVTGKKLTVTCSQNMNHEYMSWYRQDPGLGLRQIYYSMNVEVTDKGDVPEGYKVSRKEKRNFPLILESPSPNQTSLYFCASSYGQDEKLFFGSGTQLSVL.

The chain couples TRBV25-1 to TRBJ1-1, with TRBD1 as a possible D gene (6 bases). V dropped 2 bases and J dropped 11 bases, with 9 bases sitting between them. CDR3 size: 11 residues. CDR1 is MGHDK and CDR2 is SYGVNS in the germline V gene. CDR3 sequence reads: CASSEQTGAFF. In DNA, the CDR3 is TGTGCCAGCAGTGAACAAACAGGGGCTTTCTTT.

This clone showed up just a few times. For the CDR3, the DNA is TGTGCCAGCAGCCCGCGGGGCTACGAGCAGTACTTC. Its translation is CASSPRGYEQYF. The chain joins TRBV6-1 to TRBJ2-7, with D perhaps TRBD2 (6 bases). The V gene's germline CDR1 is MNHNS and CDR2 SASEGT. The CDR3 consists of 12 residues. With 6 bases removed from V and 3 bases from J, the gap between germline ends came to 9 bases.

The rearrangement uses TRBV5-6 and TRBJ1-6, with D possibly matching TRBD1 (6 bases). Germline V CDR1 and CDR2: SGHDT, YYEEEE. Trimming left V 6 bases short and J 2 bases short, with 15 bases between. The CDR3 is made up of 16 amino acids. The CDR3 here is CASTPRAGAYNSPLHF. The CDR3 nucleotides read TGTGCCAGCACCCCTCGGGCAGGGGCCTATAATTCACCCCTCCACTTT.

V and J are TRBV19 and TRBJ2-3, with D possibly matching TRBD2 (6 bases). Germline V gene sequence: CDR1 LNHDA, CDR2 SQIVND (reference sequence). Between the trimmed V and J ends, which lost 5 bases and 6 bases, there was a span of 9 bases. CDR3 size: 12 residues. CDR3 DNA sequence: TGTGCCAGTAGTTGGAGGGAGGATACGCAGTATTTT. Residues: CASSWREDTQYF.

The chain combines TRBV7-3 with TRBJ2-7; 11 nucleotides align to TRBD1. CDR3 length: 14 amino acids. The V segment lost 5 bases and the J segment 8 bases; nucleotides outside the gene matches: 8. Germline loops: CDR1 SGHTA, CDR2 FQGTGA. As DNA, the CDR3 is TGTGCCAGCAGCAGAAGTGGACAGGGGGCGCAGCAGTACTTC. Its translation: CASSRSGQGAQQYF.

The chain employs TRBV30 and TRBJ1-5; 7 bases are a match to TRBD1. CDR1 is GTSNPN, CDR2 SVGIG, per germline (reference sequence). The V segment lost 0 bases and the J segment 7 bases; nucleotides outside the gene matches: 9. The length of the CDR3 is 15 residues. In nucleotides, the CDR3 is TGTGCCTGGAGTGTAACTCCCACAGGGGACCAGCCCCAGCATTTT. Encoded protein: CAWSVTPTGDQPQHF.

The CDR3 sequence is CASSPRSVVTEAFF. Here the CDR3 DNA reads TGTGCCAGCAGCCCACGATCGGTGGTAACTGAAGCTTTCTTT. J is TRBJ1-1 and V is TRBV7-9; D gene uncertain. Trimming took 5 bases from V and 5 from J, leaving 15 bases between them. The CDR3 sequence is 14 residues long. Germline CDR1 SEHNR, CDR2 FQNEAQ (reference sequence).

The chain employs TRBV4-3 and TRBJ2-5; 10 positions match TRBD1. This CDR3 is 17 amino acids long. With 0 bases clipped from V and 4 bases from J, the junction kept 8 bases outside the gene matches. CDR1 and CDR2 (germline): LGHNA, YSLEER. CDR3 bases: TGCGCCAGCAGCCAAGACCTTGACAGGGGGCGCGGAGAGACCCAGTACTTC. This gives the protein CASSQDLDRGRGETQYF.

The genes are TRBV5-1 and TRBJ2-1; 8 bases line up with TRBD2. The CDR3 covers 16 residues. Unmatched junction bases numbered 9, after V lost 4 bases and J lost 3 bases. Germline loops: CDR1 SGHRS, CDR2 YFSETQ. The CDR3 here is CASSRSSGPGYNEQFF. The CDR3 nucleotides are TGCGCCAGCAGCCGGTCTAGCGGGCCCGGCTACAATGAGCAGTTCTTC.

There are a few counts of this clone. V is TRBV7-2 and J is TRBJ1-1; D remains unclear. Deletions cut 4 bases from V and 3 bases from J, with 6 bases between. Per the germline V gene, CDR1 is SGHTA and CDR2 is FQGNSA. The CDR3 runs 12 residues. DNA of the CDR3: TGTGCCAGCAGCTCCCTTGACACTGAAGCTTTCTTT. This encodes CASSSLDTEAFF.

This clone was recorded a few times. The genes are TRBV5-6 and TRBJ1-6, with TRBD1 matching 7 bases. The CDR3 loop spans 15 amino acids. J lost 7 bases, V lost 2 bases, and 6 bases had no gene match. CDR1 and CDR2 (germline): SGHDT, YYEEEE. This CDR3 reads CASSLVQGSNSPLHF. The DNA of the CDR3 is TGTGCCAGCAGCTTAGTACAGGGGAGCAATTCACCCCTCCACTTT.

The chain uses TRBV7-2 and TRBJ2-1; D remains ambiguous. The V gene's germline CDR1 is SGHTA and CDR2 FQGNSA. V was trimmed by 4 bases and J by 6 bases, leaving 10 bases between them. This CDR3 comprises 13 residues. The DNA of the CDR3 is TGTGCCAGCAGCTCCTCCGCAGGCAATGAGCAGTTCTTC. It specifies CASSSSAGNEQFF.

This chain links TRBV19 with TRBJ1-1; 7 bases agree with TRBD1. CDR1 and CDR2 from the germline V gene are LNHDA and SQIVND (reference sequence). The CDR3 covers 15 residues. With 1 base clipped from V and 5 bases from J, the junction kept 7 bases outside the gene matches. The CDR3 bases are TGTGCCAGTAGTATAGGGGCAGGGGGTGCGACTGAAGCTTTCTTT. Its translation is CASSIGAGGATEAFF. The full variable domain, rest sourced from reference TRBV19 and TRBJ1-1, is DGGITQSPKYLFRKEGQNVTLSCEQNLNHDAMYWYRQDPGQGLRLIYYSQIVNDFQKGDIAEGYSVSREKKESFPLTVTSAQKNPTAFYLCASSIGAGGATEAFFGQGTRLTVV.

J is TRBJ1-1 and V is TRBV30; D gene unclear. Trimming took off 4 bases at V and 6 bases at J, with 21 bases between the two ends. Germline CDR1 is GTSNPN and CDR2 is SVGIG (reference sequence). The CDR3 has 15 amino acids. The DNA of the CDR3 is TGTGCCTGGATGAGATTTCGGGTCTTTTACGCTGAAGCTTTCTTT. Its translation is CAWMRFRVFYAEAFF.